Sequencing of this T cell receptor (beta chain) was carried out in a study of blood T cell repertoires in COVID-19. Study at large: Both acute and convalescent COVID-19 samples were obtained from the United States, Italy and Spain. PBMCs, B-cell-depleted T cells, or T cells were the source of the cDNA or gDNA that made up the material.

Recruitment covered about two dozen US areas and drew participants whose ages spanned roughly 18 to 90 years. Measured with immunoSEQ multiplex PCR; TCRdb has only the in-frame clones, and not every one. The sample has more than 150,000 clones, roughly four fifths seen once. Trimming left V 2 bases short and J 3 bases short, with 13 bases between. Germline assignment: CDR1 SGHTA and CDR2 FQGNSA. The CDR3 spans 16 residues. The source is a man in his forties who had recovered from COVID-19. Sequenced: PBMCs or T cells enriched from blood (not recorded which). J is TRBJ2-2 and V is TRBV7-2, with a possible D match to TRBD1 (6 bases). The CDR3 DNA reads as TGTGCCAGCAGCTTAAGTGGGGGCCCGGACACCGGGGAGCTGTTTTTT. Protein sequence: CASSLSGGPDTGELFF. Full variable domain (rest looked up from reference TRBV7-2 and TRBJ2-2): GAGVSQSPSNKVTEKGKDVELRCDPISGHTALYWYRQSLGQGLEFLIYFQGNSAPDKSGLPSDRFSAERTGGSVSTLTIQRTQQEDSAVYLCASSLSGGPDTGELFFGEGSRLTVL.